This TCR beta chain was recovered during a study of shared clonotypes between healthy human individuals. Study-wide results and limits: Non-shared clonotypes showed lower generation probabilities than clonotypes common to all four donors.

Germline V gene data show CDR1 as SGHTA and CDR2 as FQGNSA. The CDR3 is made up of 17 amino acids. With 2 bases removed from V and 8 bases from J, the gap between germline ends came to 21 bases. About this clone itself: The antigen remains undetermined.

Per the original data handling: ImmunoSEQ sequences covered only the junction and lacked quality scores; filtering therefore differed. Produced via immunoSEQ multiplex PCR; TCRdb's table is partial and in-frame only. The D gene and trimming were derived from the DNA, and the V and J assignments and clone size from that table. The repertoire holds 100,000 or so clones, under 70% seen once, with roughly a quarter in the top ten. The donors, all of them Caucasian adults, lived in Nashville, Tennessee. Source material: memory CD8+ T cells sorted from blood. Documented subset: CD45RO+ cells pooled with CCR7-negative TemRA cells. The genes are TRBV7-2 and TRBJ2-2; D is undetermined. This TCR was recovered from a woman in her 30s in good health. In DNA, the CDR3 is TGTGCCAGCAGCTTAAAACCCCCGGCGATGTATGCAGGGGAGCTGTTTTTT. Amino acid sequence: CASSLKPPAMYAGELFF.